This T cell receptor beta chain was identified during a study of response to subunit inactivated influenza vaccine. Trimming left V 4 bases short and J 6 bases short, with 10 bases between. This CDR3 comprises 12 residues. Germline V lookup: CDR1 LNHNV, CDR2 YYDKDF (reference sequence). One entry per CDR3 protein results from TCRdb running MiXCR on the RT-PCR reads. The table lists some 540,000 distinct CDR3 sequences, approximately 24% of them singletons. In addition, the sample was reused for a study of T cells expressing NK-cell markers. That work contributes: Libraries used 5'RACE template switching adding universal primer site and UMIs. The study found dominant NKG2C+ clonotypes at roughly 1.0-7.0% of CD8+ T cells in about six donors. These clonotypes also led the CD3+CD56-NKG2C+ fraction in a handful of donors. Unclear, still, was the HCMV specificity of the expanded NKG2C+ T cell clones.

This clonotype was sampled from a man in his fifties or sixties who received an inactivated influenza vaccine. The chain is built from TRBV15 and TRBJ2-7; no firm D call. The material sequenced was CD4+ T cells sorted from PBMCs, taken about 11 days after vaccination. The CDR3 coding sequence is TGTGCCACCAGCATCTTTGGCGCCGAGCAGTACTTC. It specifies CATSIFGAEQYF.